These 30 T cell receptor beta chains were all obtained from the same sample, sequenced in a study of cytomegalovirus exposure and HLA in healthy donors listed by TCRdb under 2017. The library was built by means of the immunoSEQ multiplex PCR assay. A mixture of 60 forward primers for TCR Vbeta segments and 13 reverse primers for TCR Jbeta segments was used in the multiplex PCR. The immuneACCESS repertoire file appears here via TCRdb, limited to in-frame rearrangements. These files lack a portion of the clones; in checked studies, under half of the deficit traces to unresolved V genes, and the cause of the others is not known. The sample table holds 68,000 or so clones, of which about 80% were seen once. More than 4% of the sample lies in the top ten. The sample consisted of PBMCs. These receptors all stem from a woman aged 25-40 years in good health and CMV-seronegative.

The CDR3 DNA is TGCGCCAGCAGCCCGTATGGTGGGGCTAGCTCCTACGAGCAGTACTTC. Translating it yields CASSPYGGASSYEQYF. The chain uses TRBV4-1 and TRBJ2-7; D may be TRBD1 (5 bases). The CDR3 runs 16 residues. Germline CDR1 reads MGHRA; CDR2 reads YSYEKL. Trimming cost V 4 bases and J 0 bases, with 16 bases left between them.

The chain uses TRBV6-6 and TRBJ1-6; 8 bases line up with TRBD1. Germline assignment: CDR1 MNHNY and CDR2 SVGAGI (reference sequence). V trimming: 6 bases; J trimming: 8 bases; junction bases outside the gene matches: 3. The CDR3 is made up of 13 amino acids. CDR3: CASSRDRYSPLHF. CDR3 nucleotide sequence: TGTGCCAGCAGCCGGGACAGGTATTCACCCCTCCACTTT.

This chain connects TRBV5-1 to TRBJ2-5, with a possible D match to TRBD2 (5 bases). Trimming cost V 5 bases and J 3 bases, with 8 bases left between them. Germline assignment: CDR1 SGHRS and CDR2 YFSETQ. The CDR3 runs 12 residues. The CDR3: CASRFGEETQYF. The CDR3 nucleotides read TGCGCCAGCAGGTTCGGGGAAGAGACCCAGTACTTC.

The V call is TRBV7-6, the J call TRBJ2-5; D is uncertain. Trimming took 5 bases from V and 2 from J, leaving 18 bases between them. The CDR3 loop spans 16 amino acids. CDR1 is SGHVS and CDR2 is FNYEAQ in the germline V gene. The CDR3 region is CASSPRSTHTQETQYF. The DNA for the CDR3 is TGTGCCAGCAGCCCTAGGTCCACTCATACGCAAGAGACCCAGTACTTC.

The chain combines TRBV25-1 with TRBJ1-5; 7 nucleotides align to TRBD1. J lost 3 bases, V lost 4 bases, and 3 bases had no gene match. CDR3 length: 14 amino acids. Germline V CDR1 and CDR2: MGHDK, SYGVNS. The DNA for the CDR3 is TGTGCCAGCAGTGTGACAGGGTCCAATCAGCCCCAGCATTTT. Residues: CASSVTGSNQPQHF.

The chain combines TRBV6-5 with TRBJ2-2; perhaps TRBD1 as D (5 bases). This CDR3 spans 12 amino acids. Germline values: CDR1 MNHEY, CDR2 SVGAGI. V shed 4 bases and J shed 8 bases, with 8 bases lying between them. Here the CDR3 reads CASSFKGGELFF. CDR3 DNA: TGTGCCAGCAGTTTCAAGGGGGGGGAGCTGTTTTTT.

The chain uses TRBV18 and TRBJ2-5, with TRBD2 matching 7 bases. The CDR3 contains 14 residues. Germline V gene sequence: CDR1 KGHSH, CDR2 LQKENI. The J segment lost 7 bases and the V segment lost 2 bases, leaving 7 bases of the junction unmatched. CDR3 in DNA: TGTGCCAGCTCACCAACGGAAGGCGGGGGGACCCAGTACTTC. Protein: CASSPTEGGGTQYF. Filled out from reference TRBV18 and TRBJ2-5, the complete variable domain reads NAGVMQNPRHLVRRRGQEARLRCSPMKGHSHVYWYRQLPEEGLKFMVYLQKENIIDESGMPKERFSAEFPKEGPSILRIQQVVRGDSAAYFCASSPTEGGGTQYFGPGTRLLVL.

This clone appeared once. The V call is TRBV30, the J call TRBJ2-2; a possible D gene is TRBD2 (6 bases). The V end was cut by 3 bases, the J end by 0 bases, with 23 bases between. CDR1 is GTSNPN and CDR2 is SVGIG in the germline V gene (reference sequence). This CDR3 has 19 amino acids. DNA of the CDR3: TGTGCCTGGAGCGGCGGGGACCCTGGGCCATCCTCGAACACCGGGGAGCTGTTTTTT. Translating it yields CAWSGGDPGPSSNTGELFF.

This chain uses TRBV2 with TRBJ1-1; no firm D call. In germline, CDR1 is SNHLY, CDR2 FYNNEI. The CDR3 length is 13 residues. V shed 4 bases and J shed 6 bases, with 12 bases lying between them. The CDR3 sequence is CASSGEVTPEAFF. As DNA, the CDR3 is TGTGCCAGCAGTGGCGAGGTCACCCCTGAAGCTTTCTTT.

The chain has TRBV2 and TRBJ1-6, with TRBD1 as a possible D gene (6 bases). The CDR3 is 14 amino acids. The germline gives CDR1 SNHLY, CDR2 FYNNEI. V gave up 3 bases and J gave up 7 bases, with 10 bases separating them. The CDR3, as DNA: TGTGCCAGCAGTGAGAGGACAGCCAATTCACCCCTCCACTTT. Encoded protein: CASSERTANSPLHF.

This clone turned up a few times. This sequence joins TRBV14 and TRBJ2-1; TRBD2 is a possible D gene (6 bases). The V gene lost 4 bases and the J gene lost 6 bases, with 7 bases spanning the gap. Germline V gene sequence: CDR1 SGHDN, CDR2 FVKESK. CDR3 length: 12 residues. The CDR3: CASSRDFNEQFF. CDR3 nucleotide sequence: TGTGCCAGCAGCCGGGACTTCAATGAGCAGTTCTTC.

The V call is TRBV6-6, the J call TRBJ1-2, with TRBD1 matching 7 bases. Germline V lookup: CDR1 MNHNY, CDR2 SVGAGI (reference sequence). The CDR3 extends over 15 amino acids. Trimming at V came to 5 bases and at J to 8 bases, leaving 14 bases not matched to a gene. CDR3 nucleotides: TGTGCCAGCAGTGCCCCACCACAGGGGCCTACGGGCTACACCTTC. As protein: CASSAPPQGPTGYTF.

This sequence joins TRBV30 and TRBJ2-3; weak D call: TRBD1 (6 bases). Germline values: CDR1 GTSNPN, CDR2 SVGIG (reference sequence). The ends were cut back, 3 bases at V and 11 bases at J, with 15 bases in the middle. This CDR3 has 12 amino acids. CDR3 sequence (DNA): TGTGCCTGGAGGTCGGACAGTTTGGAGCAGTATTTT. Amino acids: CAWRSDSLEQYF.

The CDR3 sequence is CASSKYRGGEKLFF. As DNA, the CDR3 is TGTGCCAGCAGCAAGTACAGGGGAGGTGAAAAACTGTTTTTT. The chain has TRBV21-1 and TRBJ1-4; the D segment call TRBD1 is taken from the table without a DNA check. TRBV21-1 is recorded as a pseudogene. This CDR3 contains 14 residues.

V usage is TRBV5-1 and J usage is TRBJ2-7; 7 nucleotides agree with TRBD2. Germline trimming cut 3 bases from V and 5 bases from J; bases unmatched to any gene: 2. Germline V gene data show CDR1 as SGHRS and CDR2 as YFSETQ. The CDR3 spans 12 residues. CDR3 bases: TGCGCCAGCAGCTCGGGGACTAACGAGCAGTACTTC. Translated, it gives CASSSGTNEQYF.

The V and J genes are TRBV7-6 and TRBJ2-7, with TRBD2 identical over 10 bases. With V trimmed by 5 bases and J by 0 bases, 13 bases remained unmatched. Germline V lookup: CDR1 SGHVS, CDR2 FNYEAQ. The CDR3 contains 18 residues. The CDR3 sequence: CASSQNAGPSGGSYEQYF. The CDR3 nucleotides are TGTGCCAGCAGCCAGAACGCCGGCCCTAGCGGGGGCTCCTACGAGCAGTACTTC. The full variable domain, with the rest looked up from reference TRBV7-6 and TRBJ2-7, is GAGVSQSPRYKVTKRGQDVALRCDPISGHVSLYWYRQALGQGPEFLTYFNYEAQQDKSGLPNDRFSAERPEGSISTLTIQRTEQRDSAMYRCASSQNAGPSGGSYEQYFGPGTRLTVT.

The chain couples TRBV9 to TRBJ2-1, with 10 positions matching TRBD2. V shed 1 base and J 4 bases; nucleotides not matched to a gene: 2. Germline assignment: CDR1 SGDLS and CDR2 YYNGEE. The CDR3 runs 15 residues. CDR3 sequence (DNA): TGTGCCAGCAGCGTAAGCGGGGGGGAATACAATGAGCAGTTCTTC. Translation gives CASSVSGGEYNEQFF.

This clone turned up a few times. The chain's CDR3 is CATGLGYNEQFF. CDR3 coding DNA: TGTGCCACCGGACTGGGATACAATGAGCAGTTCTTC. The chain has TRBV19 and TRBJ2-1; a weak D match, TRBD2 (5 bases). The germline gives CDR1 LNHDA, CDR2 SQIVND (reference sequence). This CDR3 region has 12 residues. The V gene lost 10 bases and the J gene lost 4 bases, with 11 bases spanning the gap.

The chain employs TRBV18 and TRBJ2-1; TRBD1 agrees at 11 bases. Trimming at V came to 3 bases and at J to 2 bases, leaving 0 bases not matched to a gene. Per germline, CDR1 KGHSH and CDR2 LQKENI. The CDR3 sequence is 15 residues long. Written as DNA, the CDR3 is TGTGCCAGCTCACCGGGACAGGGGGCCTACAATGAGCAGTTCTTC. The encoded protein is CASSPGQGAYNEQFF.

This chain connects TRBV28 to TRBJ2-5; 7 bases agree with TRBD1. The CDR3 runs 15 residues. Trimming removed 2 bases from V and 5 bases from J; junction bases left unmatched: 8. Germline-derived CDR1 and CDR2 are MDHEN and SYDVKM. The CDR3 nucleotides read TGTGCCAGCAGTTTAGAGGGGGCCGGGTGGGAGACCCAGTACTTC. Translation: CASSLEGAGWETQYF.

The chain joins TRBV10-3 to TRBJ2-1; no definite D call. Germline CDR1 and CDR2: ENHRY and SYGVKD. This CDR3 is 13 amino acids long. With 0 bases removed from V and 8 bases from J, the gap between germline ends came to 8 bases. The CDR3 bases are TGTGCCATCAGTGAGTCGGTCGGAGATGAGCAGTTCTTC. Residues: CAISESVGDEQFF.

The sample holds a few counts of this clone. The rearrangement uses TRBV4-3 and TRBJ2-7; 7 positions match TRBD2. Trimming cost V 1 base and J 6 bases; bases outside gene matches: 9. Per the germline V gene, CDR1 is LGHNA and CDR2 is YSLEER. The CDR3 has 15 amino acids. CDR3 DNA sequence: TGCGCCAGCAGCCAAGCAGCCGGGGGGATCTCCGAGCAGTACTTC. Protein product: CASSQAAGGISEQYF.

The sample holds a few counts of this clone. This chain joins TRBV5-1 and TRBJ1-5; 7 bases line up with TRBD1. Germline CDR1 SGHRS, CDR2 YFSETQ. The trim removed 3 bases at V and 8 bases at J, leaving 8 bases unmatched. The CDR3 extends over 14 amino acids. The chain's CDR3 is CASSSGPDREPQHF. CDR3 sequence (DNA): TGCGCCAGCAGCTCGGGGCCCGACAGGGAGCCCCAGCATTTT.

This clone was seen a few times. This chain joins TRBV4-3 and TRBJ2-1; 10 bases line up with TRBD2. After removal of 3 bases from V and 8 bases from J, the junction contained 16 bases not matched to a gene. This CDR3 region has 18 residues. CDR1 and CDR2 (germline): LGHNA, YSLEER. Here the CDR3 reads CASSHHVASSGSSDEQFF. The DNA for the CDR3 is TGCGCCAGCAGCCACCACGTAGCCTCTAGCGGGAGTAGCGATGAGCAGTTCTTC.

This chain links TRBV2 with TRBJ2-5; TRBD1 or TRBD2 may be the D gene (6 bases each). Trimming took 6 bases from V and 2 from J, leaving 16 bases between them. Germline V gives CDR1 SNHLY, CDR2 FYNNEI. This CDR3 region has 15 residues. DNA of the CDR3: TGTGCCAGCAGAGAACAGGGAGGCCCACAAGAGACCCAGTACTTC. Protein sequence: CASREQGGPQETQYF.

The chain combines TRBV6-5 with TRBJ1-5; maybe TRBD1 (5 bases). This CDR3 has 14 amino acids. V gave up 5 bases and J gave up 5 bases, with 13 bases separating them. Germline lookup yields CDR1 MNHEY and CDR2 SVGAGI. The CDR3: CASSKTGSDQPQHF. The CDR3 coding sequence is TGTGCCAGCAGTAAAACAGGTTCAGATCAGCCCCAGCATTTT.

This clone has just a few counts. The rearrangement links TRBV6-5 to TRBJ1-1; TRBD1 aligns across 8 bases. The junction had 7 bases not matched to a gene; V was cut back by 5 bases and J by 5 bases. The CDR3 totals 14 residues. Germline V gene lookup returns CDR1 MNHEY and CDR2 SVGAGI. DNA for the CDR3: TGTGCCAGCAGTCCTGGACAGGGAATGACTGAAGCTTTCTTT. Its protein is CASSPGQGMTEAFF.

V usage is TRBV4-2 and J usage is TRBJ2-7, with TRBD2 matching over 14 bases. The CDR3 runs to 19 residues. The junction had 10 bases not matched to a gene; V was cut back by 0 bases and J by 3 bases. The germline V gene encodes CDR1 LGHNA and CDR2 YNFKEQ. This chain's CDR3 is CASSQDTPRTSGGSYEQYF. Here the CDR3 DNA reads TGTGCCAGCAGCCAAGATACCCCTCGGACTAGCGGGGGGAGCTACGAGCAGTACTTC.

The chain combines TRBV12-2 with TRBJ1-1; the table's D gene call, TRBD1, was not cross checked with the DNA. TRBV12-2 is designated a pseudogene. The CDR3 spans 17 residues. DNA of the CDR3: TGTGCAAGTCGCTTACTCGGGGCGCGGACAGGGAACACTGAAGCTTTCTTT. Amino acids: CASRLLGARTGNTEAFF.

V and J are TRBV7-2 and TRBJ2-4; D gene unclear. Germline CDR1 SGHTA, CDR2 FQGNSA. The V gene lost 4 bases and the J gene lost 0 bases, with 13 bases spanning the gap. The CDR3 is 16 amino acids. The CDR3 reads CASSSTTPLAKNIQYF. Here the CDR3 DNA reads TGTGCCAGCAGCTCTACCACTCCCCTAGCCAAAAACATTCAGTACTTC.